These T cell receptor beta chains were read from a single sample in a study of graft-versus-host responses after intestinal transplantation. Libraries were prepared by immunoSEQ multiplex PCR; TCRdb keeps only in-frame clonotypes and omits some of them. The sample includes 21,000 or so clones, roughly 92% of them seen just once. The specimen comprised PBMCs, sampled approximately 250 days after intestinal transplant. Receptor source: a human patient who received an intestinal transplant, so some T cells may come from the graft donor. Each CDR3 is given with its conserved first and last residue. A D gene is named only where the DNA matches it firmly.

v_call	j_call	d_call	cdr3_aa
TRBV28	TRBJ2-7	-	CASSLLVLRAESSYEQYF
TRBV9	TRBJ2-1	TRBD2	CASSVGSGSYNEQFF
TRBV5-6	TRBJ1-6	TRBD1	CASSTRTGGNSPLHF
TRBV4-1	TRBJ1-2	-	CASSQGLIKDGYTF
TRBV7-9	TRBJ2-3	TRBD2	CASSLGPAGLSTDTQYF
TRBV6-1	TRBJ1-2	-	CASSEAGYGYTF
TRBV11-2	TRBJ2-7	TRBD1	CASSSTGSPYEQYF
TRBV11-2	TRBJ1-1	-	CASSFPGAGTKNTEAFF
TRBV27	TRBJ2-1	-	CASSPKKYPGGDLYNEQFF
TRBV13	TRBJ2-1	-	CASGEGPFYNEQFF
TRBV6-1	TRBJ2-7	-	CASSLYEQYF
TRBV6-1	TRBJ2-3	TRBD1	CASSVYRGGTDTQYF
TRBV5-1	TRBJ2-1	-	CASSFTRGGGFDGRDYNEQFF
TRBV11-2	TRBJ2-2	-	CASSLDQWRYTGELFF
TRBV19	TRBJ2-3	TRBD1	CASSIPGTGVPATQYF
TRBV7-8	TRBJ2-3	TRBD1	CASSLEETGEGTDTQYF
TRBV6-1	TRBJ2-7	TRBD2	CASKLAGNSYEQYF
TRBV6-1	TRBJ2-4	-	CASSEGGGLRNIQYF
TRBV11-3	TRBJ1-3	-	CASSSGGGNTIYF
TRBV5-1	TRBJ2-3	-	CASSLGPNTDTQYF
TRBV5-1	TRBJ2-3	TRBD2	CASRAGTSGDTQYF
TRBV30	TRBJ2-6	-	CAWGANVLTF
TRBV10-1	TRBJ2-3	TRBD1	CASSEAGQGEDTQYF
TRBV20-1	TRBJ2-1	-	CSASTHNEQFF
TRBV19	TRBJ1-1	TRBD1	CASLDRGQGNTEAFF
TRBV7-9	TRBJ2-4	TRBD1	CASRGRTGKNIQYF
TRBV27	TRBJ1-5	-	CASSPRRGGVFGGNQPQHF
TRBV5-4	TRBJ2-5	-	CASSLRTTQETQYF
TRBV29-1	TRBJ2-7	-	CSVEDVENSYEQYF
TRBV10-3	-	TRBD2	CAISESYSLLAVRSSYEQYF
TRBV7-2	TRBJ1-1	TRBD1	CASSSHRTGNTEAFF
TRBV4-2	TRBJ2-5	TRBD2	CASSQASGSGGGPETQYF
TRBV9	TRBJ2-1	-	CASSPAGSSVFGSYNEQFF
TRBV19	TRBJ1-1	TRBD1	CATSKWAQGMNTEAFF
TRBV7-9	TRBJ2-1	-	CASRGGGNEQFF
TRBV18	TRBJ1-5	-	CASSRAEGFNQPQHF
TRBV11-1	TRBJ2-1	-	CASSFRQVWVYNEQFF
TRBV6-6	TRBJ1-1	-	CASSAERVNTEAFF
TRBV7-3	TRBJ2-3	-	CASSLGVDTDTQYF
TRBV19	TRBJ2-4	TRBD1	CASSLGTVNIQYF
TRBV2	TRBJ2-1	TRBD1	CASSGTGGAYNEQFF
TRBV27	TRBJ2-5	TRBD2	CASSLGLAGGLGQETQYF
TRBV5-1	TRBJ2-1	-	CASSLDGNRHEQFF
TRBV10-1	TRBJ2-5	TRBD2	CASSDQRGQETQYF
TRBV5-8	TRBJ2-6	-	CASPYISTQSRANVLTF
TRBV10-3	TRBJ2-3	TRBD1	CAARGPGTGLLDTQYF
TRBV5-5	TRBJ2-7	TRBD1	CASSLPPGTGNYEQYF
TRBV7-9	TRBJ2-7	TRBD1	CASSGDRRYEQYF